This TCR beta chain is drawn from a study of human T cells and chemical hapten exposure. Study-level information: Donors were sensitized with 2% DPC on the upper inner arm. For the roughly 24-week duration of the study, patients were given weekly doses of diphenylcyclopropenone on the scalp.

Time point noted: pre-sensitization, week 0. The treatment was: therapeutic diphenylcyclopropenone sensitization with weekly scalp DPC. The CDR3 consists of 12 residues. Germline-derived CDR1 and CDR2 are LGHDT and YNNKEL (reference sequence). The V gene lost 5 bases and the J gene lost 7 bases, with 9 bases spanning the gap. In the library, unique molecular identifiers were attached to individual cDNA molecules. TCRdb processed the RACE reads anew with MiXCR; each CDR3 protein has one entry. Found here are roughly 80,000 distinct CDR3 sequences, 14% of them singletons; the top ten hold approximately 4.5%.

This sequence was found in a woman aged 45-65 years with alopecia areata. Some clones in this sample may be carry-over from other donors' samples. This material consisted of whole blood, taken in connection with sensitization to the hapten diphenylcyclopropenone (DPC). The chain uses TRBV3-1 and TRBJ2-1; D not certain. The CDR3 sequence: CASSSLVNEQFF. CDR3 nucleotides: TGTGCCAGCAGCTCCCTTGTTAATGAGCAGTTCTTC.